One sample yielded the 17 T cell receptor beta chains listed below, sequenced in a study of T cells in Graves' hyperthyroidism and ophthalmopathy. TCR beta CDR3 sequences were amplified from RNA transcripts. The TCR CDR3 first-round RT-PCR relied on the HTBI primer set. Each CDR3 protein is one row after TCRdb ran MiXCR on the multiplex PCR reads. The data hold about 380,000 distinct CDR3 sequences, with under 20% observed a single time. Specimen: blood. The receptors here all came from a man younger than 35 with Graves' ophthalmopathy.

Ten or more counts support this clonotype. The chain has TRBV18 and TRBJ2-3; no clear D gene. From germline, CDR1 is KGHSH and CDR2 LQKENI. The CDR3 totals 14 residues. Trimming removed 7 bases from V and 3 bases from J, with 14 bases in between. The CDR3 sequence: CASLRNSLTDTQYF. As DNA, the CDR3 is TGTGCCAGCTTGAGAAACAGCCTTACAGATACGCAGTATTTT.

The rearrangement joins TRBV27 to TRBJ1-6; D uncertain. The CDR3 length is 13 residues. Deletions cut 6 bases from V and 7 bases from J, with 10 bases between. Germline V gene lookup returns CDR1 MNHEY and CDR2 SMNVEV (reference sequence). CDR3 bases: TGTGCCAGCAGCGACAAATTAAATTCACCCCTCCACTTT. Encoded protein: CASSDKLNSPLHF.

This clonotype showed up many times. The chain is built from TRBV3-1 and TRBJ2-3, with D maybe TRBD2 (6 bases). CDR1 LGHDT and CDR2 YNNKEL come from the germline V gene (reference sequence). The CDR3 covers 14 residues. Between the trimmed V and J ends, which lost 5 bases and 2 bases, there was a span of 11 bases. CDR3 loop: CASSDGTFTDTQYF. The CDR3 DNA sequence: TGTGCCAGCAGCGACGGGACTTTCACAGATACGCAGTATTTT.

The chain has TRBV7-9 and TRBJ2-7; 7 bases are a match to TRBD2. Germline V gene lookup returns CDR1 SEHNR and CDR2 FQNEAQ (reference sequence). V lost 4 bases to trimming and J lost 5 bases; unmatched junction nucleotides: 8. CDR3 length equals 14 residues. The CDR3 DNA sequence: TGTGCCAGCAGCTCGGCCGGGGGGTTCCACGAGCAGTACTTC. Amino acid sequence: CASSSAGGFHEQYF.

The chain's CDR3 is CASSPVIGWYTF. CDR3 in DNA: TGTGCCAGCAGTCCCGTAATCGGGTGGTACACCTTC. The rearrangement links TRBV6-2 or TRBV6-3 to TRBJ1-2; D ambiguous. The CDR3 has 12 residues. Germline V gives CDR1 MNHEY, CDR2 SVGEGT. The V and J ends lost 5 bases and 11 bases respectively, with 15 bases between them.

This rearrangement joins TRBV20-1 to TRBJ2-7; possibly TRBD1 or TRBD2 for D (5 bases each). Trimming stripped 6 bases from V and 7 bases from J, with 22 bases between. Germline values: CDR1 DFQATT, CDR2 SNEGSKA (reference sequence). CDR3 length: 14 amino acids. CDR3 DNA: TGCAGTGCACCTCACAGGACCGGAAAGCGGGAGCAGTACTTC. Protein: CSAPHRTGKREQYF.

The genes are TRBV10-2 and TRBJ2-6; D perhaps matches TRBD1 (6 bases). From germline, CDR1 is WSHSY and CDR2 SAAADI. CDR3 length equals 17 residues. V lost 1 base to trimming and J lost 1 base, with 11 bases between them. The CDR3 DNA reads as TGCGCCAGCAGTGAGTGGACAGCGAAGTCTGGGGCCAACGTCCTGACTTTC. The encoded protein is CASSEWTAKSGANVLTF.

About this clonotype: Given a much more abundant clone one base away, this may be a read error. V usage is TRBV12-3 or TRBV12-4 and J usage is TRBJ2-2; TRBD1 matches at 7 bases. Germline trimming cut 6 bases from V and 4 bases from J; bases unmatched to any gene: 11. The CDR3 spans 16 residues. The CDR3 region is CASSGSGTASTGELFF. In DNA form, the CDR3 reads TGTGCCAGCAGCGGGTCGGGGACAGCGAGCACCGGGGAGCTGTTTTTT.

This clonotype was recorded a few times. Its ends do not fully match the called genes, so a read error is possible. CDR3: CANSLGDTEAFF. DNA of the CDR3: TGTGCCAACAGCCTAGGGGACACTGAAGCTTTCTTT. The V call is TRBV3-1, the J call TRBJ1-1; D might be TRBD1 (5 bases). Per germline, CDR1 LGHDT and CDR2 YNNKEL (reference sequence). The CDR3 length is 12 residues.

V is TRBV5-1 and J is TRBJ1-4; D is undetermined. Trimming shortened V by 3 bases and J by 7 bases, and 13 bases separated the two germline ends. The CDR3 spans 14 residues. CDR1 is SGHRS and CDR2 is YFSETQ in the germline V gene. The CDR3 protein is CASSSRRSGEKLFF. CDR3 bases: TGCGCCAGCAGCTCCAGACGTTCGGGTGAAAAACTGTTTTTT.

This clonotype was seen many times. The chain joins TRBV27 to TRBJ1-1; D is uncertain. This CDR3 is 11 amino acids long. V gave up 7 bases and J gave up 10 bases, with 13 bases separating them. Germline V gene sequence: CDR1 MNHEY, CDR2 SMNVEV (reference sequence). The CDR3 DNA sequence: TGTGCCAGCACCCAGTGGAATACAGCTTTCTTT. The encoded protein is CASTQWNTAFF.

Many counts were recorded for this clonotype. This chain connects TRBV2 to TRBJ2-2, with TRBD2 matching over 14 bases. The CDR3 extends over 15 amino acids. Per the germline V gene, CDR1 is SNHLY and CDR2 is FYNNEI. V lost 7 bases, J lost 6 bases, and 4 bases stayed unmatched. The CDR3 spells CASTPGLAGAGELFF. The CDR3 DNA follows: TGTGCCAGCACTCCGGGACTAGCGGGGGCCGGGGAGCTGTTTTTT. The variable domain in full, completed from reference TRBV2 and TRBJ2-2, reads EPEVTQTPSHQVTQMGQEVILRCVPISNHLYFYWYRQILGQKVEFLVSFYNNEISEKSEIFDDQFSVERPDGSNFTLKIRSTKLEDSAMYFCASTPGLAGAGELFFGEGSRLTVL.

This clonotype has a count of ten or more. The chain is built from TRBV2 and TRBJ1-2; 7 nucleotides agree with TRBD1. Trimming took 8 bases from V and 7 from J; bases not matched to a gene: 10. This CDR3 is built from 13 residues. The germline CDR1 and CDR2 sequences are SNHLY and FYNNEI. This CDR3 reads CASGLEGAAGYTF. For the CDR3, the DNA is TGTGCCAGCGGGTTGGAGGGGGCGGCTGGCTACACCTTC.

Ten or more counts support this clonotype. V gene TRBV27 combines with J gene TRBJ2-7; no clear D. CDR1 and CDR2 (germline): MNHEY, SMNVEV (reference sequence). V lost 2 bases and J 6 bases, leaving 14 bases between the germline ends. This CDR3 spans 14 amino acids. CDR3 DNA sequence: TGTGCCAGCAGTTTAACTGGGGTAGAGGTCGAGCAGTACTTC. Its translation is CASSLTGVEVEQYF.

This clonotype came up a few times. V and J are TRBV7-2 and TRBJ1-4; D remains ambiguous. Germline values: CDR1 SGHTA, CDR2 FQGNSA. This CDR3 contains 14 residues. V shed 1 base and J shed 8 bases, with 11 bases lying between them. This chain's CDR3 is CASSLVVAAEKLFF. The CDR3 bases are TGTGCCAGCAGCTTAGTCGTGGCAGCCGAAAAACTGTTTTTT.

V is TRBV5-8 and J is TRBJ1-2, with 9 bases fitting TRBD1. With 0 bases clipped from V and 1 base from J, the junction kept 10 bases outside the gene matches. The CDR3 consists of 18 residues. CDR1 and CDR2 (germline): SGHTS, YDEGEE. This chain's CDR3 is CASSLAQVWDRDNYGYTF. The CDR3, as DNA: TGTGCCAGCAGCTTGGCCCAGGTGTGGGACAGGGATAACTATGGCTACACCTTC.

The chain couples TRBV6-2 or TRBV6-3 to TRBJ1-1; unclear D gene. V was shortened by 2 bases and J by 1 base, with 5 bases between the two germline ends. From germline, CDR1 is MNHEY and CDR2 SVGEGT. CDR3 length: 13 amino acids. In DNA, the CDR3 is TGTGCCAGCAGTTACGGGAAGAACACTGAAGCTTTCTTT. Translating gives CASSYGKNTEAFF.